The entry below gives a single TCR beta chain sequence along with its context. There is no known antigen for this receptor. The sample holds no much larger clone one base away, and base qualities are not on file. The data are from a study of cytomegalovirus exposure and HLA in healthy donors (dated by TCRdb to between 2016 and 2019). About the full investigation: An earlier analysis of several hundred of the donors reported under 300 Gb of sequence data and about 120 million unique TCR beta sequences obtained from around 180 million T cells. An early release covering approximately 600 HLA-typed donors comprised approximately 290 gigabases of sequencing data and around 85 million unique TCR sequences. Among the roughly 400 genotyped donors, approximately 76% belonged to the genetic ancestry cluster associated with self-reported Caucasian donors. The aim of the study was to test whether cataloging public T cell receptors could identify signatures of past pathogen exposure. The T cell repertoires of 666 subjects were profiled by immunosequencing and related to cytomegalovirus serostatus. A separate validation cohort of roughly 130 different subjects was used in addition to the roughly 640-subject first cohort. The study combined high-throughput TCR immunosequencing, statistical association of individual TCRs with disease status, and machine learning to predict cytomegalovirus infection status. To study patterns of TCR occurrence, a later analysis re-analyzed previously published TCR beta repertoires from 650 to 750 donors and added high-resolution HLA genotyping. The later analysis used no new phenotypic data to find candidate immune exposures, relying instead on TCR beta sequences and their occurrence across donors. In an earlier analysis of around 540 of the donors, high-throughput TCR beta sequencing was used to judge whether each TCR beta V gene segment behaved as functional or pseudogenic. Alongside the repertoire data, information on donor age, sex, ethnicity and CMV serostatus was compiled. A later genetic analysis took genome-wide SNP genotypes for about 55% of the 666 donors and used that subset as a discovery cohort. Every repertoire in the discovery cohort had been generated on one and the same sequencing platform. HLA typing included class I and class II loci at four-digit resolution. The number of donors typed differed by locus, with 629-630 for A, B, C, DRB1 and DQB1, approximately 500 for DQA1, over 600 for DPA1, and under 490 for DPB1. Roughly five DR-DQ haplotypes were treated as single units for association and clustering because of strong linkage in the cohort. Among 350 to 400 genotyped donors of the cohort, an average of approximately 250,000 unique TCR beta nucleotide sequences were sequenced per donor, roughly 18% of them non-productive. Results the study describes overall, beyond this receptor: Specific HLA alleles were associated with over 15,000 TCR beta sequences at a false discovery rate of 0.05 in a later analysis. A further reported finding was that TCR beta sequences accurately predicted the HLA-A and HLA-B alleles for most subjects in the first cohort. Because some donors lacked HLA typing at each locus, the association tests relied only on the typed subset. Assigning TCR associations to individual alleles was difficult when HLA alleles, especially DR and DQ, strongly co-occurred. In a later analysis, TCR association rates were found to vary across HLA loci, with the most associated TCRs seen for DRB1 alleles and the fewest for HLA-C alleles. V-gene and J-gene trimming of TCR beta chains was associated with a missense DCLRE1C variant in a later genetic analysis, and the association was replicated in an independent cohort. Broadly in line with IMGT annotations, most TCR beta V segments showed up in productive rearrangements about 90% or about 30% of the time in an earlier analysis of 587 of the donors. A later analysis reported that several top co-occurrence clusters appeared linked to parvovirus B19, influenza, CMV and Epstein-Barr virus. The authors suggested that the approach could potentially be extended to other disease states and immunological phenotypes. According to a later genetic analysis, donors in an Asian-associated ancestry cluster had fewer N-insertions in productive TCRs than the approximately 690-donor mean. The only immune exposure information available for the cohort was CMV serostatus. Cytomegalovirus status was reported to be diagnosed by the classifier with high specificity and sensitivity in both the original and validation cohorts. In the study, 150 to 200 TCR beta chains were listed as associated with cytomegalovirus. Roughly uniform sequencing depth across donors was assumed in presence/absence analyses, although this assumption may not hold. The cohort was sequenced for TCR beta chains only, and without alpha or paired-chain data the features that could be detected were limited. In vitro tests confirmed that a few of the cytomegalovirus-associated TCR beta chains recognize cytomegalovirus antigens. A later analysis found that HLA-associated TCR beta chains were more clonally expanded and had lower generation probabilities than equally common non-associated chains. Across donors, most TCR sequences were observed very rarely, whereas some public TCRs were present in many individuals. Linkage disequilibrium might explain the correlated functional status among segregating V segments, but an unknown experimental factor could not be ruled out. In a later analysis, most CMV-associated TCR beta chains were found to appear HLA-restricted, with HLA associations seemingly driven largely by CMV exposure. Over 15 rarely observed V segments, including chromosome 9 orphons, were excluded from the earlier analysis of approximately 600 of the donors because counts were too low. A cluster of highly shared sequence variants was judged likely to represent a technical artifact of the sequencing pipeline. Some IMGT-functional V segments, including TRBV6-2 and TRBV6-3, could not be told apart with the 87-base-pair reads, so those segments were excluded.

The CDR3, from cysteine to phenylalanine, totals 15 residues. Only the CDR3 region is kept as DNA, spanning 45 bases read in frame from base 1. V lost 5 bases and J lost 8 bases, and the count of bases not matched to a germline gene is 10. From the germline V gene (reference sequence), CDR1 is SGHNT and CDR2 is YYREEE. The receptor library was made with the immunoSEQ multiplex PCR assay. For the multiplex PCR, a mixture combining 60 forward primers for TCR Vbeta segments and 13 reverse primers for TCR Jbeta segments was used. The CDR3 region of rearranged TCR beta genes was amplified from genomic DNA with a multiplex PCR assay. The Illumina HiSeq System was used to sequence the amplified TCR beta libraries as 87-base-pair reads. The original pipeline was this. In a later analysis, approximately 74 million unique TCR beta chains were counted across the 690 or so repertoires, and roughly 9.9 million of these chains were shared by at least two donors. To remove PCR and sequencing errors, raw reads were error-corrected and collapsed into unique sequences using a nearest-neighbor algorithm that merged closely related sequences. CDR3 sequences were aligned to IMGT reference sequences to assign V, D and J gene segments. For a sequence to be retained, at least a six-nucleotide match to both a V gene segment and a J gene segment was required. Rearrangements were called productive when the CDR3 lacked stop codons and stayed in frame with V and J; all others were non-productive. CDR3 was defined according to IMGT convention as the region running from the second conserved V-encoded cysteine to the conserved J-encoded phenylalanine. Sequences without an unambiguous match to a single V gene segment were excluded from the earlier analysis of about 640 of the donors. An earlier analysis of approximately 590 of the donors called V segments functional above 56.7% productive rearrangements and segregating when the between-donor standard deviation exceeded 5%. A statistical classification framework was built for diagnosing cytomegalovirus status from the catalog of TCR beta chain sequences. A later analysis assigned V and J genes by comparing TCR nucleotide sequences with IMGT/GENE-DB human TR gene sequences. Using the TCRdist pipeline, a later analysis assigned CDR3 sequences along with most-parsimonious VDJ recombination scenarios. In a later analysis, each TCR beta chain was defined by its CDR3 amino acid sequence together with its V-gene family, and reads lacking a unique V-gene family were excluded. In a later analysis, 500 to 650 highly shared, low-generation-probability nucleotide sequences were removed to address suspected cross-contamination and a sequencing artifact. In a later analysis, a clonal expansion index for each public chain was calculated from normalized within-repertoire ranks of inferred template counts. Generation probabilities in a later analysis came from a VDJ recombination model fitted to out-of-frame rearrangements, and those results were checked against IGoR. Hypergeometric tests were used in a later analysis to score TCR-TCR, TCR-HLA and TCR-CMV co-occurrence, with a repertoire-size bias correction applied to the TCR pairs. A later analysis estimated false discovery rates by permuting HLA or CMV assignments 20 times. In a later analysis, co-occurring TCRs were grouped using DBSCAN, and TCRdist sequence similarity was added for clustering within HLA-allele-positive subsets. For co-occurrence clustering, repertoires with fewer than 30,000 or more than 120,000 public chains were excluded, along with roughly 5 repertoires with anomalous nucleotide sharing. This immuneACCESS table, as held by TCRdb, lists in-frame sequences with V and J called but not all clones. Of the missing ones, under half trace to an unresolved V gene in checked studies; the others have no known cause. That table is the source of V, J and clone size, and D and trimming were worked out from the DNA. In all, the sample holds roughly 82,000 clones, and approximately 74% of those were seen once. Approximately 5.7% of the sample rests with the top ten.

The cohort was made up of under 800 healthy bone marrow donors. Cohort members were all nominally healthy when sampled, although unrecorded immune exposures were likely present. The donor was CMV seropositive and belonged to the group of more than 250 seropositive cohort members. Every donor gave a peripheral blood sample, and the peripheral blood mononuclear cells from that sample were used for TCR beta sequencing. The Qiagen DNeasy Blood Extraction Kit was used to extract genomic DNA from the blood cell samples. The sample taken for sequencing was PBMCs. The receptor was isolated from a woman between 45 and 60 years old in good health and CMV-seropositive. The sequence is built from TRBV5-4 and TRBJ2-1; the central 10 bases match TRBD2. CDR3 loop: CASRTGLAERHEQFF. The nucleotide sequence is given as TGTGCCAGCAGGACCGGACTAGCGGAAAGGCATGAGCAGTTCTTC.